This is a list of T cell receptor beta chains from one sample in a study of T cells in localized non-small cell lung cancer. Produced via immunoSEQ multiplex PCR; TCRdb's table is partial and in-frame only. The sample lists over 30,000 clones; approximately 87% were seen once. The starting material was peripheral blood, obtained before any cancer treatment. The receptor source for this set is a man aged 35-69 years with stage I lung adenocarcinoma. The CDR3 runs from the conserved cysteine through the conserved F or W. D genes are given only for firm matches. For some rows the clone size is stated as once, few or many, or as a class when expanded; others skip it.

J gene | clone size | V gene | D gene | CDR3 DNA | CDR3 protein
TRBJ1-5 | - | TRBV27 | TRBD1 | TGTGCCAGCTGGGCAGGACAGGGGAATCAGCCCCAGCATTTT | CASWAGQGNQPQHF
TRBJ1-4 | - | TRBV21-1 | - | TGTGCCAGCAGCCCCGGCAGACAGGGGGCCGTACTACCAACTAATGAAAAACTGTTTTTT | CASSPGRQGAVLPTNEKLFF
TRBJ2-1 | - | TRBV5-5 | - | TGTGCCAGCAGCCCACCCGGGGATGAGCAGTTCTTC | CASSPPGDEQFF
TRBJ2-2 | medium-sized | TRBV6-1 | - | TGTGCCAGCAGTGGGGGAGGGGGGCCCACCGGGGAGCTGTTTTTT | CASSGGGGPTGELFF
TRBJ2-7 | - | TRBV4-2 | - | TGTGCCAGCAGCCAAGAAAGAGACGAGCAGTACTTC | CASSQERDEQYF
TRBJ1-2 | - | TRBV30 | - | TGTGCCTGGACCCTACAGGGTAGGGGTGGCTACACCTTC | CAWTLQGRGGYTF
TRBJ1-2 | - | TRBV5-6 | - | TGTGCCAGCAGCTTGGATCCCAGGGGTGGTAACTATGGCTACACCTTC | CASSLDPRGGNYGYTF
TRBJ2-2 | - | TRBV30 | TRBD1 | TGTGCCTGGAGTGTACTAGGACAGGAGGTCGGGGAGCTGTTTTTT | CAWSVLGQEVGELFF
TRBJ1-2 | - | TRBV5-1 | TRBD1 | TGCGCCAGCAGCTTATCCGGGACAGGGGGCGACGGCTACACCTTC | CASSLSGTGGDGYTF
TRBJ2-4 | - | TRBV18 | - | TGTGCCAGCCGGAACACGGGCAAAAACATTCAGTACTTC | CASRNTGKNIQYF
TRBJ2-5 | - | TRBV5-1 | TRBD2 | TGCGCCAGCAGCTTGACTAGCGTAGAGACCCAGTACTTC | CASSLTSVETQYF
TRBJ2-5 | few | TRBV6-5 | - | TGTGCCAGCAGCTCAGGGACGCCTTTACAAGAGACCCAGTACTTC | CASSSGTPLQETQYF
TRBJ1-1 | - | TRBV6-5 | - | TGTGCCAGCAGTCGCCTTCGGGACAACACTGAAGCTTTCTTT | CASSRLRDNTEAFF
TRBJ2-7 | - | TRBV2 | - | TGTGCCAGCAGTGTCGGTCAGGGGTTCTCCTACGAGCAGTACTTC | CASSVGQGFSYEQYF
TRBJ2-7 | - | TRBV19 | - | TGTGCCAGTAGTATGTCCGCGTTCTACGAGCAGTACTTC | CASSMSAFYEQYF
TRBJ1-3 | - | TRBV30 | - | TGTGCCTGGAGTGTAACGGGGGATGCTTACGGAAACACCATATATTTT | CAWSVTGDAYGNTIYF
TRBJ2-3 | - | TRBV19 | - | TGTGCCAGTAGTAATATGGGAAGGGCCTACACAGATACGCAGTATTTT | CASSNMGRAYTDTQYF
TRBJ1-4 | - | TRBV2 | - | TGTGCCAGCAGTCGACAGGTCAATGAAAAACTGTTTTTT | CASSRQVNEKLFF
TRBJ2-2 | - | TRBV19 | - | TGTGCCAGTAGTCCGGCCGGGATAAACACCGGGGAGCTGTTTTTT | CASSPAGINTGELFF
TRBJ2-7 | - | TRBV27 | - | TGTGCCAGCTCCAGGGGGGGTTCGTACGAGCAGTACTTC | CASSRGGSYEQYF
TRBJ1-2 | - | TRBV19 | TRBD1 | TGTGCCGGACAGGACTATGGCTACACCTTC | CAGQDYGYTF
TRBJ1-4 | - | TRBV6-5 | - | TGTGCCAGCTTCGGTGAAAAACTGTTTTTT | CASFGEKLFF
TRBJ1-2 | - | TRBV6-5 | - | TGTGCCAGCAGTTACAGAGGGGAGGGCTACACCTTC | CASSYRGEGYTF
TRBJ1-3 | few | TRBV2 | - | TGTGCCAGCAGTTTCTCTGGAAACACCATATATTTT | CASSFSGNTIYF
TRBJ2-3 | - | TRBV7-8 | - | TGTGCCAGCAGCGCGGGACAGTGGCAGTATTTT | CASSAGQWQYF
TRBJ1-5 | - | TRBV15 | - | TGTGCCACCAAGACGACTAAAGGGCTCGGCAATCAGCCCCAGCATTTT | CATKTTKGLGNQPQHF
TRBJ2-7 | once | TRBV19 | - | TGTGCCAGTAGCAGCGGACAGATCTACGAGCAGTACTTC | CASSSGQIYEQYF
TRBJ1-1 | - | TRBV6-1 | - | TGTGCCAGCAGTGAAGACCCCAGGGGATTGAACACTGAAGCTTTCTTT | CASSEDPRGLNTEAFF
TRBJ1-5 | - | TRBV11-2 | - | TGTGCCAGCAGCTTATCCCCCAATCAGCCCCAGCATTTT | CASSLSPNQPQHF
TRBJ1-6 | - | TRBV5-1 | TRBD1 | TGCGCCAGCAGCTTGGGGACAGGATCGGATTCACCCCTCCACTTT | CASSLGTGSDSPLHF
TRBJ2-6 | - | TRBV29-1 | - | TGCAGCGTTCAGACGCGGCGGAGCTCTGGGGCCAACGTCCTGACTTTC | CSVQTRRSSGANVLTF
TRBJ2-7 | - | TRBV11-2 | TRBD1 | TGTGCCAGCAGCTTTCACAGGGGATTCTCCTACGAGCAGTACTTC | CASSFHRGFSYEQYF